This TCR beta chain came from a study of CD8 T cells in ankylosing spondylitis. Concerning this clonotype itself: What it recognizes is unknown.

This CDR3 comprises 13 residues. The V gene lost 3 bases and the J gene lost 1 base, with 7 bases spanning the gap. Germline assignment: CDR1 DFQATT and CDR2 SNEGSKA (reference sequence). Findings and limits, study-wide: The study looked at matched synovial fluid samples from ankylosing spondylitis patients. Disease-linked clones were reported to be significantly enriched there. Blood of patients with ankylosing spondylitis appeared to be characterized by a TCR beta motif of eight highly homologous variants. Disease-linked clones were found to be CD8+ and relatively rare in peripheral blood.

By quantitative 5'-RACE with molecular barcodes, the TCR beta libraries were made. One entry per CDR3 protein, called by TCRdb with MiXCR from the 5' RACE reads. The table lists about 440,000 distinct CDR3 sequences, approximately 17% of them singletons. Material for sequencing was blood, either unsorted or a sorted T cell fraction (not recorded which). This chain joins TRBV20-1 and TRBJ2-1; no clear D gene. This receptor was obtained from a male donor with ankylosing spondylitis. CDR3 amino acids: CSASTTSYNEQFF. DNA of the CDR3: TGCAGTGCTAGTACCACTTCCTACAATGAGCAGTTCTTC.